The source of this T cell receptor (beta chain) is a study of beta chain features in type 1 diabetes. Study observations and caveats: Healthy donors had naive, central memory and Treg TCRB repertoires that appeared less similar than those seen among patients. Significant though moderate, a shortening of TCRB CDR3s appeared in all four CD4+ subsets of Type 1 diabetes patients.

Expressed TCRB transcripts were sequenced because the isolated RNA had all been reverse transcribed beforehand. Assay: immunoSEQ multiplex PCR; the TCRdb copy retains only in-frame clones and omits some. Found here are 300,000 to 400,000 clones, 9.6% of them singletons; the top ten hold less than 0.65%. It was via CD45RO/CCR7/CD25/CD127/CD95/CD27 that CD4+ naive, central memory, regulatory and stem cell-like memory cells were sorted. As to this clone: Its target is unknown.

Per germline, CDR1 LNHDA and CDR2 SQIVND (reference sequence). The V end was cut by 6 bases, the J end by 1 base, with 14 bases between. This CDR3 contains 15 residues. The source is a man aged 25 to 40 with type 1 diabetes. The chain employs TRBV19 and TRBJ2-3, with D perhaps TRBD2 (5 bases). The sample taken for sequencing was central memory CD4+ T cells from blood. CDR3 residues: CASSNAWGGTDTQYF. The CDR3 region has the DNA TGTGCCAGTAGCAACGCTTGGGGAGGCACAGATACGCAGTATTTT.